This is a list of T cell receptor beta chains from one sample in a study of T cell responses to AZD1222 COVID-19 vaccine. The assay was immunoSEQ multiplex PCR, and TCRdb's table has in-frame clones only and misses some. The table has 95,000 or so clones, roughly nine tenths seen once; the top ten hold around 8.4%. The source material was peripheral blood, sampled 28 days after the second AZD1222 dose. These receptors came from an adult who received the AZD1222 COVID-19 vaccine. Both conserved end residues are part of each CDR3.

TRBV18,TRBJ1-1,CASSPETGFGTEAFF
TRBV30,TRBJ1-1,CAWSPTGGAQEDFF
TRBV29-1,TRBJ1-1,CSVEGTGTEAFF
TRBV5-1,TRBJ1-5,CASSLEGAVNQPQHF
TRBV2,TRBJ1-5,CASSEAYQPQHF
TRBV5-6,TRBJ1-2,CASSLVGGQGLYGYTF
TRBV5-1,TRBJ2-1,CASSSLPTSGSGNEQFF
TRBV5-1,TRBJ2-1,CASSPQPLDAATQNEQFF
TRBV19,TRBJ2-2,CASSPRTGPNTGELFF
TRBV25-1,TRBJ2-1,CASSESGQGPPYNEQFF
TRBV11-2,TRBJ1-2,CASSFQGEDGYTF
TRBV28,TRBJ2-3,CASSSRSSKDTQYF
TRBV5-1,TRBJ2-7,CASSLGGSGLSYEQYF
TRBV24-1,TRBJ1-5,CATSDPLTDRDQPQHF
TRBV7-2,TRBJ2-7,CASSVGTSLHEQYF
TRBV6-5,TRBJ2-7,CASSPWTGGYEQYF
TRBV27,TRBJ2-1,CASSLWASGRALHEQFF
TRBV6-1,TRBJ2-1,CASSEGTAGVDEQFF
TRBV4-1,TRBJ1-4,CATGWQVGNEKLFF
TRBV30,TRBJ1-1,CAWSVLDRDTEAFF
TRBV19,TRBJ2-2,CASSAALAGLGELFF
TRBV6-5,TRBJ1-6,CASGSYNSPLHF
TRBV20-1,TRBJ2-3,CSASVASTDTQYF
TRBV7-8,TRBJ1-3,CASSPGRSSGNTIYF
TRBV27,TRBJ2-7,CASRGQVYEQYF
TRBV9,TRBJ2-5,CASSDAGLPRATQYF
TRBV24-1,TRBJ2-1,CATSGPVGPALGEQFF
TRBV5-1,TRBJ2-2,CASSLGLAGVGELFF
TRBV24-1,TRBJ2-7,CATSEGHEQYF
TRBV5-4,TRBJ2-3,CASSIDRVGTQYF
TRBV6-5,TRBJ1-1,CASSYSGRGPEAFF
TRBV30,TRBJ1-2,CAWTLDRASNYGYTF
TRBV6-5,TRBJ2-2,CASSYSQGLAGELFF
TRBV9,TRBJ1-3,CASSAEQGMVGNTIYF
TRBV5-1,TRBJ2-2,CASGPDRLLNTGELFF
TRBV27,TRBJ1-6,CATSGTGSYNSPLHF
TRBV2,TRBJ2-5,CATRVGLAGEETQYF